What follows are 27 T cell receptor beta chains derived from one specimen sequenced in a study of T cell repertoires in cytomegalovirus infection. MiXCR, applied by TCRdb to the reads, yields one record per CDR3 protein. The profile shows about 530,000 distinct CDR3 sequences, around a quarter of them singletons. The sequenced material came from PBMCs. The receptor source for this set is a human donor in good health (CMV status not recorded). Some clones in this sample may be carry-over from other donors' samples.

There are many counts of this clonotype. This CDR3 reads CASRKLSGPSTGELFF. The CDR3 DNA reads as TGTGCCAGCAGAAAACTTAGTGGGCCGAGCACCGGGGAGCTGTTTTTT. The chain carries TRBV11-2 and TRBJ2-2; D is uncertain. Germline CDR1 and CDR2: SGHAT and FQNNGV. Trimming left V 6 bases short and J 4 bases short, with 18 bases between. The CDR3 is 16 residues long. The whole variable domain, remainder taken from reference TRBV11-2 and TRBJ2-2, is EAGVAQSPRYKIIEKRQSVAFWCNPISGHATLYWYQQILGQGPKLLIQFQNNGVVDDSQLPKDRFSAERLKGVDSTLKIQPAKLEDSAVYLCASRKLSGPSTGELFFGEGSRLTVL.

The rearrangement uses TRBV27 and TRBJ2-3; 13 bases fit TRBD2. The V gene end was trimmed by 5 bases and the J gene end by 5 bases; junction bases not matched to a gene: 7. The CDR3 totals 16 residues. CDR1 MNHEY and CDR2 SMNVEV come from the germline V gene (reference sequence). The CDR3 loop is CASSATSGRVRDTQYF. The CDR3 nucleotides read TGTGCCAGCAGTGCCACTAGCGGGAGGGTCCGAGATACGCAGTATTTT.

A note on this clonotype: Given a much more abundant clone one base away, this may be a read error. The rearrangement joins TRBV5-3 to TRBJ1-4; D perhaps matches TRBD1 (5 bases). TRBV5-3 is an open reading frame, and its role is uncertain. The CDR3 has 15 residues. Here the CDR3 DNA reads TGTGCCAGCAGCCCAGGGACTGATTTTAATGAAAAACTGTCTTTT. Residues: CASSPGTDFNEKLSF.

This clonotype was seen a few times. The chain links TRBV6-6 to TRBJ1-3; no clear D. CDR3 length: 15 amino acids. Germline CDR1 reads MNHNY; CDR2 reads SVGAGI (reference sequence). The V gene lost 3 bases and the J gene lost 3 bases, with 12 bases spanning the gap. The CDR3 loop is CASSYMGNGGNTIYF. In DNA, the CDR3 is TGTGCCAGCAGTTATATGGGTAATGGTGGAAACACCATATATTTT.

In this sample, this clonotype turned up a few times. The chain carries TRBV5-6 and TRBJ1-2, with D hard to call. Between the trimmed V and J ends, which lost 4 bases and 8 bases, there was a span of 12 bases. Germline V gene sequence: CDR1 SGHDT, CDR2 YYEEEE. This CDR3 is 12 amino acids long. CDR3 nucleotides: TGTGCCAGCAGCCTTCCCGTGGGAGGCTACACCTTC. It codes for CASSLPVGGYTF.

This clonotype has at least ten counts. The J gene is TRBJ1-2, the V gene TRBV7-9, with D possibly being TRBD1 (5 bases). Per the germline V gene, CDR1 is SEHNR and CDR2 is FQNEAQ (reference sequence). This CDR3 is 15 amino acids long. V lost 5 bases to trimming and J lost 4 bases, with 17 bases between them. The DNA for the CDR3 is TGTGCCAGCAGCCCGGACGGACAACTCAGCTATGGCTACACCTTC. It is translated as CASSPDGQLSYGYTF. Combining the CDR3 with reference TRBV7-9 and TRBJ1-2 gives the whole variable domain DTGVSQNPRHKITKRGQNVTFRCDPISEHNRLYWYRQTLGQGPEFLTYFQNEAQLEKSRLLSDRFSAERPKGSFSTLEIQRTEQGDSAMYLCASSPDGQLSYGYTFGSGTRLTVV.

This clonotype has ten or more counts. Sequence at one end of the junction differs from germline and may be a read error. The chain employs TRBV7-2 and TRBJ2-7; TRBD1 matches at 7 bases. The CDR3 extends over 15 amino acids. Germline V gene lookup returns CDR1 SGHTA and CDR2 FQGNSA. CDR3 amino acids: CASSLLSGTAFLVHF. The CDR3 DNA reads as TGTGCCAGCAGCTTGCTCTCCGGGACAGCCTTTCTTGTGCACTTC.

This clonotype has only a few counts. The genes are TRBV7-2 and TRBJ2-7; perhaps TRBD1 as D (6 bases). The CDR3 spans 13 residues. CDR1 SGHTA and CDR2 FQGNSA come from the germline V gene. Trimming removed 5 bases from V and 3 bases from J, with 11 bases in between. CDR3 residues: CASSLTGYYEQYV. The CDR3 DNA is TGTGCCAGCAGCCTGACAGGCTACTACGAGCAGTACGTC.

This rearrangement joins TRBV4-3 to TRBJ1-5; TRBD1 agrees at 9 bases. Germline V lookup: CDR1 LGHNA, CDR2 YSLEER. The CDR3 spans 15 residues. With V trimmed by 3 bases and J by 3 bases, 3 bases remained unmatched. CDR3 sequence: CASSQGTGINQPQHF. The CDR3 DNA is TGCGCCAGCAGCCAGGGGACAGGGATCAATCAGCCCCAGCATTTT.

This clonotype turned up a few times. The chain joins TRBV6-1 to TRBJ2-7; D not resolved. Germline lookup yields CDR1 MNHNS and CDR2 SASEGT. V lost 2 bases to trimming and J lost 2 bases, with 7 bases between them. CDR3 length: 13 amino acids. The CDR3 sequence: CASSETSAYEQYF. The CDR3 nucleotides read TGTGCCAGCAGTGAAACGTCGGCCTACGAGCAGTACTTC.

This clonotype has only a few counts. The CDR3 bases are TGTGCCAGTAGTGCCGGGACAGGGGGCTACGAGCAGTACGTC. Protein: CASSAGTGGYEQYV. The chain joins TRBV19 to TRBJ2-7; 11 bases are shared with TRBD1. The CDR3 is 14 residues long. V was pared by 5 bases and J by 3 bases, with 3 bases of the junction left unmatched. The germline V gene encodes CDR1 LNHDA and CDR2 SQIVND (reference sequence).

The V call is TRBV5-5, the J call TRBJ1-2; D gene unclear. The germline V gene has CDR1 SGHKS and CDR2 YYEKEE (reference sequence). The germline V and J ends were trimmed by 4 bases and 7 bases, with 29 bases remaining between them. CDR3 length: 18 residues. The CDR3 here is CASSTRWEGSPFSSGYTF. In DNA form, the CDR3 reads TGTGCCAGCAGCACACGATGGGAGGGTTCCCCTTTTTCGAGTGGCTACACCTTC.

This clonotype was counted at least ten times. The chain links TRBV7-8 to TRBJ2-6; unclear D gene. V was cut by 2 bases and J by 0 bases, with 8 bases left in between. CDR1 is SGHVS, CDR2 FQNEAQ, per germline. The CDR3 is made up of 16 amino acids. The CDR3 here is CASSLLGYSGANVLTF. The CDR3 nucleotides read TGTGCCAGCAGCTTATTGGGGTACTCTGGGGCCAACGTCCTGACTTTC.

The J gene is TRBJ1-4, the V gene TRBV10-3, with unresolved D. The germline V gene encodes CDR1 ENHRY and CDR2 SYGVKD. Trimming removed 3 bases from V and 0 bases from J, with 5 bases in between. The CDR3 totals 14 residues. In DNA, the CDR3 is TGTGCCATCAGTGACGCAGCAACTAATGAAAAACTGTTTTTT. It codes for CAISDAATNEKLFF.

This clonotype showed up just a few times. The CDR3 nucleotides read TGTGCCAGCAGTTACGGAGGGGTTGAGCAGTTCTTC. Translation: CASSYGGVEQFF. The V call is TRBV6-5, the J call TRBJ2-1, with D possibly TRBD2 on 6 matching bases. The V end was cut by 2 bases, the J end by 9 bases, with 8 bases between. Looked up from germline, CDR1 is MNHEY and CDR2 is SVGAGI. The CDR3 length is 12 residues.

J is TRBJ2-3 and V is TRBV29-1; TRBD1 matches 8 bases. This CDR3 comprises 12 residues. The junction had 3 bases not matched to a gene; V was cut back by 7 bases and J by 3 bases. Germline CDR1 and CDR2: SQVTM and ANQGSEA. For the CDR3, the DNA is TGCAGCGGTAGACAGGGGACAGATACGCAGTATTTT. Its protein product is CSGRQGTDTQYF.

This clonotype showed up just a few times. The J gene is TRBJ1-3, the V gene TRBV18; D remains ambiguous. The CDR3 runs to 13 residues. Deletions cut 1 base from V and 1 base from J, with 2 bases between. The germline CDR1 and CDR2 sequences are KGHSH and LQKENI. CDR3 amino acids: CASSPLSGNTIYF. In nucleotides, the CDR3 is TGTGCCAGCTCACCACTTTCTGGAAACACCATATATTTT.

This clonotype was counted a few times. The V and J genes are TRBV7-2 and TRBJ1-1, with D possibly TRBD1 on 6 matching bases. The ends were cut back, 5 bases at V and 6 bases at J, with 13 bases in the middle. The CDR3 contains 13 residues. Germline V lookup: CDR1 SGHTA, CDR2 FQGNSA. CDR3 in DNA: TGTGCCAGCAGCGAAACAGGGATCCCTGAAGCTTTCTTT. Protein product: CASSETGIPEAFF.

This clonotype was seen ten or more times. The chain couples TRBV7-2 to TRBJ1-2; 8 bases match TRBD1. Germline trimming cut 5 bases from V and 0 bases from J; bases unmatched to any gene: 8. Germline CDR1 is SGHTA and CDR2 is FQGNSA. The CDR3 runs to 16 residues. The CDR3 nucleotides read TGTGCCAGCAGCCCAGGGGGCGGTCGGGCTAACTATGGCTACACCTTC. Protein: CASSPGGGRANYGYTF.

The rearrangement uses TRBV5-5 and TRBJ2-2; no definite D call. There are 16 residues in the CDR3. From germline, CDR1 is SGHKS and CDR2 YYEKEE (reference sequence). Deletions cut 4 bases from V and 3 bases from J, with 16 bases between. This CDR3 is CASSQTLTTYTGELFF. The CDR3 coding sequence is TGTGCCAGCAGCCAGACCCTTACGACCTACACCGGGGAGCTGTTTTTT.

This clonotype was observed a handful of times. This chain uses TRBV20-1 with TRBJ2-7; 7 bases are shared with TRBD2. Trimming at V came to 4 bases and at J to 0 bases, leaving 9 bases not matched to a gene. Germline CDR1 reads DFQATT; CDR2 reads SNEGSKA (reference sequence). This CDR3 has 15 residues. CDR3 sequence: CSATSGGGSSYEQYF. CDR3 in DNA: TGCAGTGCTACGTCGGGGGGAGGAAGCTCCTACGAGCAGTACTTC.

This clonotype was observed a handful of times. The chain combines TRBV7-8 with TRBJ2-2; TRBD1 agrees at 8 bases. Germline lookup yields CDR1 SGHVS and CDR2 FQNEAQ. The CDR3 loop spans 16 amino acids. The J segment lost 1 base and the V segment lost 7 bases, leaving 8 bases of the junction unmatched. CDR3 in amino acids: CASNWGGQGNTGELFF. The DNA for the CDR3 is TGTGCCAGCAACTGGGGTGGACAGGGGAACACCGGGGAGCTGTTTTTT.

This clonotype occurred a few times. The CDR3 DNA reads TGTGCCAGCAGCCCCACGATGGGGCGGGAGGGGTACAATGAGCAGTTCTTC. Its protein is CASSPTMGREGYNEQFF. V usage is TRBV11-2 and J usage is TRBJ2-1; 9 bases line up with TRBD2. The ends lost 5 bases at V and 4 bases at J; junction bases unmatched: 12. The CDR3 extends over 17 amino acids. Germline assignment: CDR1 SGHAT and CDR2 FQNNGV.

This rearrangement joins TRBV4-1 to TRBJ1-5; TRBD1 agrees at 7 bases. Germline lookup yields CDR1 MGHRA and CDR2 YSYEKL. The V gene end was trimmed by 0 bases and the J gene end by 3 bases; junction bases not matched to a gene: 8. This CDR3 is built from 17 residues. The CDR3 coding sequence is TGCGCCAGCAGCCAAGAGGGAGGGGGCGATCCCAATCAGCCCCAGCATTTT. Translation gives CASSQEGGGDPNQPQHF.

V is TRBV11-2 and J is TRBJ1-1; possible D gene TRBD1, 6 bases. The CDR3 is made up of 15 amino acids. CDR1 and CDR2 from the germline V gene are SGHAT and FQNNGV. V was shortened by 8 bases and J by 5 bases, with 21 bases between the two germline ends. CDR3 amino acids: CASQTGNRVGTEAFF. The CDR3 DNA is TGTGCCAGCCAGACGGGGAACAGGGTTGGAACTGAAGCTTTCTTT.

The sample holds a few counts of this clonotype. The CDR3 nucleotides are TGTGCCAGCAGCCTAGGTGGGAGACGCCTTGAGCAGTTCTTC. Translation gives CASSLGGRRLEQFF. This chain connects TRBV14 to TRBJ2-1; D possibly corresponds to TRBD2 (5 bases). The length of the CDR3 is 14 residues. With 4 bases removed from V and 9 bases from J, the gap between germline ends came to 16 bases. Per the germline V gene, CDR1 is SGHDN and CDR2 is FVKESK.

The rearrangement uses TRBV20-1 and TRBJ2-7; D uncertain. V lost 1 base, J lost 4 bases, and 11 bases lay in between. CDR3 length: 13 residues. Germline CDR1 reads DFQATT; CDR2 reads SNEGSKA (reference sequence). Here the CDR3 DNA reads TGCAGTGCTAGAGCTTGGCAGAGATACGAGCAGTACTTC. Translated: CSARAWQRYEQYF.